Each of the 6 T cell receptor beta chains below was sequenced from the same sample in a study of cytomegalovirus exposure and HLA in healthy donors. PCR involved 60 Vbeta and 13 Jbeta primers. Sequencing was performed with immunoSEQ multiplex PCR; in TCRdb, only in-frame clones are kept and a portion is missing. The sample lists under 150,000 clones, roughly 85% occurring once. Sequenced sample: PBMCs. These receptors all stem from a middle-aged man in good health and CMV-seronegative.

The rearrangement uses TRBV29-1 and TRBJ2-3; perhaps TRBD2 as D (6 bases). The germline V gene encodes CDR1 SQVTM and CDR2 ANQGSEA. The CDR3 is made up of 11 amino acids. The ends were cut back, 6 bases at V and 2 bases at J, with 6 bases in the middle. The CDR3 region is CSVRDTDTQYF. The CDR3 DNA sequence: TGCAGCGTGCGGGACACAGATACGCAGTATTTT.

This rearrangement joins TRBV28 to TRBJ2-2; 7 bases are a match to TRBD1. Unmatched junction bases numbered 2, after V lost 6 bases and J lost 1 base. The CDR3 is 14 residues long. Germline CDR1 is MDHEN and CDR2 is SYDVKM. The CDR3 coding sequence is TGTGCCAGCAGCGGACAGGTGAACACCGGGGAGCTGTTTTTT. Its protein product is CASSGQVNTGELFF. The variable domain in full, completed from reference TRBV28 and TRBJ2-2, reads DVKVTQSSRYLVKRTGEKVFLECVQDMDHENMFWYRQDPGLGLRLIYFSYDVKMKEKGDIPEGYSVSREKKERFSLILESASTNQTSMYLCASSGQVNTGELFFGEGSRLTVL.

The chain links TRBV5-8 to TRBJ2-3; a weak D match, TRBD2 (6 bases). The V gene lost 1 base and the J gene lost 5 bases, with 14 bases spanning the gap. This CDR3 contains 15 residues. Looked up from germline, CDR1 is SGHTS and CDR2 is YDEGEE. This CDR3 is CASSLWMGGGDTQYF. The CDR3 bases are TGTGCCAGCAGCTTGTGGATGGGAGGTGGAGATACGCAGTATTTT.

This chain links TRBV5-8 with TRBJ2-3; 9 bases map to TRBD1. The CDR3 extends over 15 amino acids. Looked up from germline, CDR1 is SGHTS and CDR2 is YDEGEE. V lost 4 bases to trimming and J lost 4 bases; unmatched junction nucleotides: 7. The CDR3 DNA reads TGTGCCAGCAGCCTAAGACAGGGGGTGGCAGATACGCAGTATTTT. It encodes CASSLRQGVADTQYF. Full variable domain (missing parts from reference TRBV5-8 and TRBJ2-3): EAGVTQSPTHLIKTRGQQATLRCSPISGHTSVYWYQQALGLGLQFLLWYDEGEERNRGNFPPRFSGRQFPNYSSELNVNALELEDSALYLCASSLRQGVADTQYFGPGTRLTVL.

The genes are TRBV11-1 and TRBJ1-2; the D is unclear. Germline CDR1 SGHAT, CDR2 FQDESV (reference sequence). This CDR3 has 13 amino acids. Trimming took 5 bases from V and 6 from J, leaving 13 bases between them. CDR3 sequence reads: CASSAFAYHGYTF. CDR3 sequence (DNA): TGTGCCAGCAGCGCCTTCGCCTACCATGGCTACACCTTC.

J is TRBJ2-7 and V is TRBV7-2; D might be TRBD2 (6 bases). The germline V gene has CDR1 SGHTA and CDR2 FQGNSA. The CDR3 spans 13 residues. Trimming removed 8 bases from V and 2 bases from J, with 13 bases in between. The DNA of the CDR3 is TGTGCCAGCGACTTGGGGGGAGCCTACGAGCAGTACTTC. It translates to CASDLGGAYEQYF.